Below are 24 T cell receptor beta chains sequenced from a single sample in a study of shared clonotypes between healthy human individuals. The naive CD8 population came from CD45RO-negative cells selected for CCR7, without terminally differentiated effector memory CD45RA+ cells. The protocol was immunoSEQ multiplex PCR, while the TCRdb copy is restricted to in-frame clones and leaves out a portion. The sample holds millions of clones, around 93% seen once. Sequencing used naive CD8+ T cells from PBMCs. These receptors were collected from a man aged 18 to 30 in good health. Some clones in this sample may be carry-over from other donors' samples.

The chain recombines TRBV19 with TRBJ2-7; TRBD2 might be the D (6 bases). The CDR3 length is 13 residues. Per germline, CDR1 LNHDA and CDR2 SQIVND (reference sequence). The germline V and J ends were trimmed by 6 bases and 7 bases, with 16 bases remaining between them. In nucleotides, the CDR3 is TGTGCCAGTAGCTTGGGACTGCGTAGGGAGCAGTACTTC. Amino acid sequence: CASSLGLRREQYF.

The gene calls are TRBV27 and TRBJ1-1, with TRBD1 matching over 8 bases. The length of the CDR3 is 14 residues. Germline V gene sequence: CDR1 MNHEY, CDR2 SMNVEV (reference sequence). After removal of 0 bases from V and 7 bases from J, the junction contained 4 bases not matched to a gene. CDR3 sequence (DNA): TGTGCCAGCAGTTTATCGCCCAGGGGGCTTGAAGCTTTCTTT. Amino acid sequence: CASSLSPRGLEAFF.

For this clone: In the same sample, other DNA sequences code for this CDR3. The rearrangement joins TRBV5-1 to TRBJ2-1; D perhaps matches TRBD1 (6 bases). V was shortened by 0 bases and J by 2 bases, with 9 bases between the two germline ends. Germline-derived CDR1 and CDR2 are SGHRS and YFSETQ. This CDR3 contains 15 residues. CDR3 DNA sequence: TGCGCCAGCAGCTTGGCGAGGGACACCTACAATGAGCAGTTCTTC. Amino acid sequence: CASSLARDTYNEQFF.

In nucleotides, the CDR3 is TGTGCCAGCAGCGGGACGGCCCCCGATACGCAGTATTTT. As protein: CASSGTAPDTQYF. The chain has TRBV9 and TRBJ2-3; D is ambiguous. Germline CDR1 is SGDLS and CDR2 is YYNGEE. This CDR3 has 13 amino acids. The ends were cut back, 3 bases at V and 6 bases at J, with 11 bases in the middle.

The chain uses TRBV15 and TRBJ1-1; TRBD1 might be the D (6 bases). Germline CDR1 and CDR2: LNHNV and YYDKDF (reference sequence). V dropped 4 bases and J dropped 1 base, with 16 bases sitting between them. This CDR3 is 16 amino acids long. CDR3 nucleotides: TGTGCCACCAGCATGCCCAAGGGGGAAAGGAACACTGAAGCTTTCTTT. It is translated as CATSMPKGERNTEAFF. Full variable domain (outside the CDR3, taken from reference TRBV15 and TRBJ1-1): DAMVIQNPRYQVTQFGKPVTLSCSQTLNHNVMYWYQQKSSQAPKLLFHYYDKDFNNEADTPDNFQSRRPNTSFCFLDIRSPGLGDTAMYLCATSMPKGERNTEAFFGQGTRLTVV.

CDR3 residues: CASSREAVGATDTQYF. DNA of the CDR3: TGTGCCAGCAGCCGGGAAGCTGTAGGGGCCACAGATACGCAGTATTTT. This chain links TRBV4-2 with TRBJ2-3, with D tentatively TRBD1 (5 bases). This CDR3 is built from 16 residues. Germline V CDR1 and CDR2: LGHNA, YNFKEQ. Between the trimmed V and J ends, which lost 4 bases and 2 bases, there was a span of 16 bases.

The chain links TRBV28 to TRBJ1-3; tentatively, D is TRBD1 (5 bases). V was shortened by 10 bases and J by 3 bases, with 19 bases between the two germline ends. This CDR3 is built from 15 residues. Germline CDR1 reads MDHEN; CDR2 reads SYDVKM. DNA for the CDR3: TGTGCCACCAGGGTACACGGGGAGTTTGGAAACACCATATATTTT. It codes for CATRVHGEFGNTIYF.

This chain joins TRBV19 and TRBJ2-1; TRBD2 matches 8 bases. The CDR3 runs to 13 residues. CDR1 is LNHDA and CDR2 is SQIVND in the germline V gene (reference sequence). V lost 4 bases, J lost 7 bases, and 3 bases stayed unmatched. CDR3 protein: CASSTGGLNEQFF. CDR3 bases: TGTGCCAGTAGTACGGGAGGGTTGAATGAGCAGTTCTTC.

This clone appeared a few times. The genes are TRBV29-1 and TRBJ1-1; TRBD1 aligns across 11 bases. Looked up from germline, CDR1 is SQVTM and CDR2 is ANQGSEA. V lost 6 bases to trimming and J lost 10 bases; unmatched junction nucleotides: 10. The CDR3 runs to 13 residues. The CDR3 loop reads CSVSPGGTGGAFF. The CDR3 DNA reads TGCAGCGTGTCTCCGGGTGGGACAGGGGGAGCTTTCTTT. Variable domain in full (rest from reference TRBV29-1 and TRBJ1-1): SAVISQKPSRDICQRGTSLTIQCQVDSQVTMMFWYRQQPGQSLTLIATANQGSEATYESGFVIDKFPISRPNLTFSTLTVSNMSPEDSSIYLCSVSPGGTGGAFFGQGTRLTVV.

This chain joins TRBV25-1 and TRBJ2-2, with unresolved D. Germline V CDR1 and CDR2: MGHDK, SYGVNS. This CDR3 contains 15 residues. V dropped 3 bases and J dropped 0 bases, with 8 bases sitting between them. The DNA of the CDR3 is TGTGCCAGCAGTGAGGGGTCCGCGAACACCGGGGAGCTGTTTTTT. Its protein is CASSEGSANTGELFF. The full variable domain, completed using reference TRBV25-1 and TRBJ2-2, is EADIYQTPRYLVIGTGKKITLECSQTMGHDKMYWYQQDPGMELHLIHYSYGVNSTEKGDLSSESTVSRIRTEHFPLTLESARPSHTSQYLCASSEGSANTGELFFGEGSRLTVL.

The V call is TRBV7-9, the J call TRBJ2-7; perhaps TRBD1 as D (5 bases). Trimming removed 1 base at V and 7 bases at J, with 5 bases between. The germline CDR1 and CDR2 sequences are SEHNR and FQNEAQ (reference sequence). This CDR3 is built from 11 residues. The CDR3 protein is CASSLDREQYF. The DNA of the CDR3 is TGTGCCAGCAGCTTAGACAGGGAGCAGTACTTC.

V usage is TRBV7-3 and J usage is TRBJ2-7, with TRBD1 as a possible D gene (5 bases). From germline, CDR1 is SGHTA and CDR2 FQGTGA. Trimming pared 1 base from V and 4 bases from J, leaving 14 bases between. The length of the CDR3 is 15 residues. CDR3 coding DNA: TGTGCCAGCAGCTTAAATGGAGTCAGGGATTACGAGCAGTACTTC. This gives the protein CASSLNGVRDYEQYF.

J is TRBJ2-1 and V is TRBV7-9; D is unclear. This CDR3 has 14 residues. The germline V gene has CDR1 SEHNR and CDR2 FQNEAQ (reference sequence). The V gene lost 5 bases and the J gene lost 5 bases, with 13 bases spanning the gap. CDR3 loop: CASSPTPGDNEQFF. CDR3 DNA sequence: TGTGCCAGCAGCCCCACCCCAGGAGACAATGAGCAGTTCTTC.

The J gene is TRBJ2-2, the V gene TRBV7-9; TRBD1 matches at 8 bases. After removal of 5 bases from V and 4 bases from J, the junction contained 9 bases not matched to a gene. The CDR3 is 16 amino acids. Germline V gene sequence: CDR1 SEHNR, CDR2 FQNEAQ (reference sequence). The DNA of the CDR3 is TGTGCCAGCAGCCCGACGACAGGGGAGAGCACCGGGGAGCTGTTTTTT. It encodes CASSPTTGESTGELFF.

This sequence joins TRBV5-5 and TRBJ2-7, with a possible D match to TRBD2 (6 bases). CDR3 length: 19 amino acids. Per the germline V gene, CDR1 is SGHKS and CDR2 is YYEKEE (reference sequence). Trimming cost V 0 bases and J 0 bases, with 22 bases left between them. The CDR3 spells CASSLGGVVLADRSYEQYF. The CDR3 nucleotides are TGTGCCAGCAGCTTGGGCGGTGTCGTGTTAGCGGACCGCTCCTACGAGCAGTACTTC.

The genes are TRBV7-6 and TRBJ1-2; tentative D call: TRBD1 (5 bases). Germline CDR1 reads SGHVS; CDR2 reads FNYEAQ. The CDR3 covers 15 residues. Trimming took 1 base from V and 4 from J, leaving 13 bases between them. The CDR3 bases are TGTGCCAGCAGCTTAGGGGGCAGGGCAGGCTATGGCTACACCTTC. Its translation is CASSLGGRAGYGYTF.

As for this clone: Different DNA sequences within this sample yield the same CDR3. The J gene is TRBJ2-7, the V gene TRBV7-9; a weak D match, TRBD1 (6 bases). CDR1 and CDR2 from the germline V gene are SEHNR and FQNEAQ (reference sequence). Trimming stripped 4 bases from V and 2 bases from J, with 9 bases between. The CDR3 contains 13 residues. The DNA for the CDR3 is TGTGCCAGCAGCTCCGGGACAACCTACGAGCAGTACTTC. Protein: CASSSGTTYEQYF.

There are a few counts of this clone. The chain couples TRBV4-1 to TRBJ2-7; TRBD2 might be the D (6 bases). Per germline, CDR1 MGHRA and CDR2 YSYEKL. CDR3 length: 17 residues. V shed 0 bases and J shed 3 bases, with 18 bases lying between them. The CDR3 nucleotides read TGCGCCAGCAGCCAAGAGCCTCCTAGCGAGGGGATCTACGAGCAGTACTTC. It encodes CASSQEPPSEGIYEQYF.

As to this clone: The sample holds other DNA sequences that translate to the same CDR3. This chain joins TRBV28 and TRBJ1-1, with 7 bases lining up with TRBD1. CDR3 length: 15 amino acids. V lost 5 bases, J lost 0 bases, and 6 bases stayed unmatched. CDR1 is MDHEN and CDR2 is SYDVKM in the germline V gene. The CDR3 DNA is TGTGCCAGCAGTCCGCTGACAGGGTTGAACACTGAAGCTTTCTTT. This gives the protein CASSPLTGLNTEAFF. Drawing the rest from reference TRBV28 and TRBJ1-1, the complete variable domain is DVKVTQSSRYLVKRTGEKVFLECVQDMDHENMFWYRQDPGLGLRLIYFSYDVKMKEKGDIPEGYSVSREKKERFSLILESASTNQTSMYLCASSPLTGLNTEAFFGQGTRLTVV.

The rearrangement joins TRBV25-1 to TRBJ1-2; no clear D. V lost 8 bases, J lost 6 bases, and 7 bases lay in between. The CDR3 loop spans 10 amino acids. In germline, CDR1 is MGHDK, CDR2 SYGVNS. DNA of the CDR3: TGTGCCAGCCGTGCAGATGGCTACACCTTC. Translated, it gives CASRADGYTF.

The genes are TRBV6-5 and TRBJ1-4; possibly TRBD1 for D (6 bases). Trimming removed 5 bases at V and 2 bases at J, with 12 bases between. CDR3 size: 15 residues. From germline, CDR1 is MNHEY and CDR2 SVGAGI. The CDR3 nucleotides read TGTGCCAGCAGTGCTCGAGGGGGTACTAATGAAAAACTGTTTTTT. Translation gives CASSARGGTNEKLFF.

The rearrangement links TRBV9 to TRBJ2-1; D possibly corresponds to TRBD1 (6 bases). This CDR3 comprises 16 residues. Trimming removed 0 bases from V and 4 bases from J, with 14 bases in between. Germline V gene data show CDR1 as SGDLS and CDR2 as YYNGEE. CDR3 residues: CASSVGARGQYNEQFF. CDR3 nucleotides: TGTGCCAGCAGCGTAGGGGCGAGGGGACAATACAATGAGCAGTTCTTC.

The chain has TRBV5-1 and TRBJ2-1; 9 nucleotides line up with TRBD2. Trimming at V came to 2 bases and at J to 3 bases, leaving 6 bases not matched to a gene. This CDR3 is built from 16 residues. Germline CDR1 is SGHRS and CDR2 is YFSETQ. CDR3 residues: CASSFETSGFYNEQFF. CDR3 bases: TGCGCCAGCAGCTTCGAGACTAGCGGTTTCTACAATGAGCAGTTCTTC.

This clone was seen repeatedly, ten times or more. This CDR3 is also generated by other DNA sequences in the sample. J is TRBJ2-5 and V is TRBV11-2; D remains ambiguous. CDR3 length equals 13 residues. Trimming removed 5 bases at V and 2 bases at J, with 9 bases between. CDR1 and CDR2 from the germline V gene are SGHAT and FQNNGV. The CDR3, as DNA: TGTGCCAGCAGCCTTTGGAGACAAGAGACCCAGTACTTC. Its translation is CASSLWRQETQYF.